The 23 T cell receptor beta chains reported below all come from one sample, sequenced in a study of T cell responses to AZD1222 COVID-19 vaccine. Profiling relied on immunoSEQ multiplex PCR, and the TCRdb table lists in-frame clones only, not all of them. Of more than 75,000 clones listed, 92% are singletons. Sequencing was performed on peripheral blood, taken on day 0 of AZD1222 vaccination. The source of these receptors is an adult in good health.

The chain joins TRBV6-2 or TRBV6-3 to TRBJ1-2; 11 nucleotides match TRBD1. Germline-derived CDR1 and CDR2 are MNHEY and SVGEGT. V shed 4 bases, J shed 8 bases, and the junction held 6 bases outside the gene matches. The CDR3 consists of 14 residues. CDR3 protein: CASSSPGQGGGYTF. CDR3 sequence (DNA): TGTGCCAGCAGTTCGCCGGGACAGGGGGGCGGCTACACCTTC.

The gene calls are TRBV27 and TRBJ1-6; D remains ambiguous. With 5 bases removed from V and 4 bases from J, the gap between germline ends came to 15 bases. Germline V CDR1 and CDR2: MNHEY, SMNVEV (reference sequence). The CDR3 runs to 16 residues. CDR3 nucleotides: TGTGCCAGCAGTCAAAGTGGTCTCATATATAATTCACCCCTCCACTTT. This codes for CASSQSGLIYNSPLHF.

The chain recombines TRBV15 with TRBJ1-4; 9 nucleotides line up with TRBD1. CDR3 length: 14 residues. The trim removed 5 bases at V and 4 bases at J, leaving 2 bases unmatched. Germline assignment: CDR1 LNHNV and CDR2 YYDKDF (reference sequence). CDR3 amino acids: CATSGGQGNEKLFF. In DNA form, the CDR3 reads TGTGCCACCAGCGGGGGACAGGGTAATGAAAAACTGTTTTTT. The full variable domain, completed using reference TRBV15 and TRBJ1-4, is DAMVIQNPRYQVTQFGKPVTLSCSQTLNHNVMYWYQQKSSQAPKLLFHYYDKDFNNEADTPDNFQSRRPNTSFCFLDIRSPGLGDTAMYLCATSGGQGNEKLFFGSGTQLSVL.

This clone was recorded once. The rearrangement uses TRBV19 and TRBJ1-1; 10 bases line up with TRBD1. CDR1 is LNHDA and CDR2 is SQIVND in the germline V gene (reference sequence). The CDR3 covers 15 residues. Losses at the gene ends were 2 bases for V and 6 bases for J; bases not matched to a gene: 6. The CDR3 DNA follows: TGTGCCAGTAGTATAAGGACAGGGGGAGGCTCTGAAGCTTTCTTT. It translates to CASSIRTGGGSEAFF.

This chain uses TRBV3-1 (or the pseudogene TRBV3-2) with TRBJ1-3; a weak D match, TRBD1 (5 bases). The CDR3 covers 15 residues. Germline values: CDR1 LGHDT, CDR2 YNNKEL (reference sequence). V lost 4 bases and J 4 bases, leaving 14 bases between the germline ends. The DNA for the CDR3 is TGTGCCAGCAGCCTAATAGACAGTGAGGGAAACACCATATATTTT. Its translation is CASSLIDSEGNTIYF.

This chain joins TRBV6-5 and TRBJ2-3, with D unclear. CDR1 and CDR2 from the germline V gene are MNHEY and SVGAGI. This CDR3 region has 13 residues. V lost 5 bases, J lost 3 bases, and 9 bases lay in between. CDR3 protein: CASSSSRTDTQYF. Written as DNA, the CDR3 is TGTGCCAGCAGTAGTTCAAGGACAGATACGCAGTATTTT.

The chain has TRBV5-6 and TRBJ2-7; D is unresolved. V was shortened by 4 bases and J by 4 bases, with 12 bases between the two germline ends. Germline V gives CDR1 SGHDT, CDR2 YYEEEE. The CDR3 has 13 amino acids. DNA of the CDR3: TGTGCCAGCAGCCTCCGGCGGTTTTACGAGCAGTACTTC. It encodes CASSLRRFYEQYF.

The V and J genes are TRBV7-8 and TRBJ2-2; TRBD1 matches 10 bases. Germline V lookup: CDR1 SGHVS, CDR2 FQNEAQ. V was pared by 6 bases and J by 6 bases, with 13 bases of the junction left unmatched. This CDR3 comprises 17 residues. CDR3 sequence (DNA): TGTGCCAGCAGGTTAAGGGCCGGGACAGGGGTCCCCGGGGAGCTGTTTTTT. It encodes CASRLRAGTGVPGELFF. Full variable domain (rest looked up from reference TRBV7-8 and TRBJ2-2): GAGVSQSPRYKVAKRGQDVALRCDPISGHVSLFWYQQALGQGPEFLTYFQNEAQLDKSGLPSDRFFAERPEGSVSTLKIQRTQQEDSAVYLCASRLRAGTGVPGELFFGEGSRLTVL.

This chain uses TRBV3-1 (or the pseudogene TRBV3-2) with TRBJ2-6, with 7 bases that match TRBD1. The germline V gene has CDR1 LGHDT and CDR2 YNNKEL (reference sequence). Germline trimming cut 3 bases from V and 0 bases from J; bases unmatched to any gene: 14. The CDR3 length is 20 residues. The CDR3 nucleotides read TGTGCCAGCAGCCACTATACCGGGACAGCGGAACTCTCTGGGGCCAACGTCCTGACTTTC. Amino acid sequence: CASSHYTGTAELSGANVLTF.

This sequence joins TRBV18 and TRBJ2-7; the D gene is possibly TRBD2 (6 bases). Deletions cut 2 bases from V and 2 bases from J, with 13 bases between. CDR3 length: 15 amino acids. Germline loops: CDR1 KGHSH, CDR2 LQKENI. The CDR3 is CASSPNRDSTYEQYF. The CDR3 DNA reads as TGTGCCAGCTCACCAAACCGGGACTCGACCTACGAGCAGTACTTC.

V is TRBV2 and J is TRBJ1-1; no firm D call. This CDR3 region has 15 residues. Germline values: CDR1 SNHLY, CDR2 FYNNEI. Trimming took off 6 bases at V and 2 bases at J, with 16 bases between the two ends. This CDR3 is CASRRDAAENTEAFF. For the CDR3, the DNA is TGTGCCAGCAGACGGGATGCAGCTGAAAACACTGAAGCTTTCTTT.

J is TRBJ2-2 and V is TRBV19, with a possible D match to TRBD2 (6 bases). This CDR3 is built from 14 residues. Trimming removed 9 bases from V and 3 bases from J, with 14 bases in between. The germline V gene encodes CDR1 LNHDA and CDR2 SQIVND (reference sequence). Written as DNA, the CDR3 is TGTGCCAGCCGACCGGGACTTTACACCGGGGAGCTGTTTTTT. Translating it yields CASRPGLYTGELFF.

The V and J genes are TRBV10-3 and TRBJ2-7; D may match TRBD1 or TRBD2 (5 bases each). CDR1 is ENHRY, CDR2 SYGVKD, per germline. The CDR3 length is 15 residues. V was clipped by 4 bases and J by 6 bases, with 19 bases between them. CDR3 amino acids: CAISASRTGPSEQYF. The DNA of the CDR3 is TGTGCCATCAGTGCAAGTCGTACGGGGCCTTCCGAGCAGTACTTC.

In this sample, this clone turned up a few times. This chain links TRBV10-1 with TRBJ2-7; tentative D call: TRBD1 (6 bases). The germline V gene encodes CDR1 WNHNN and CDR2 SYGVQD (reference sequence). The germline V and J ends were trimmed by 3 bases and 6 bases, with 12 bases remaining between them. The CDR3 is 13 amino acids. CDR3 sequence (DNA): TGCGCCAGCAGTGAAAACAGGGAATCCGAGCAGTACTTC. Protein sequence: CASSENRESEQYF.

The CDR3 coding sequence is TGTGCCAGCAGCGAGCAGGGAGGGGATAATGAAAAACTGTTTTTT. The encoded protein is CASSEQGGDNEKLFF. The chain employs TRBV9 and TRBJ1-4; TRBD1 is a possible D gene (5 bases). The ends were cut back, 3 bases at V and 4 bases at J, with 13 bases in the middle. Germline loops: CDR1 SGDLS, CDR2 YYNGEE. The CDR3 loop spans 15 amino acids.

The rearrangement links TRBV18 to TRBJ2-1; D is perhaps TRBD1 or TRBD2 (6 bases each). The CDR3 loop spans 17 amino acids. Trimming took 4 bases from V and 5 from J, leaving 21 bases between them. The germline V gene has CDR1 KGHSH and CDR2 LQKENI. This CDR3 is CASSLTLGGGPDNEQFF. The CDR3 DNA sequence: TGTGCCAGCTCACTGACCCTCGGGGGCGGGCCAGACAATGAGCAGTTCTTC.

The chain is built from TRBV2 and TRBJ2-1, with D tentatively TRBD2 (6 bases). Germline assignment: CDR1 SNHLY and CDR2 FYNNEI. CDR3 length: 12 amino acids. Trimming took 7 bases from V and 6 from J, leaving 10 bases between them. The CDR3 spells CASTEEGNEQFF. CDR3 nucleotide sequence: TGTGCCAGCACCGAGGAGGGCAATGAGCAGTTCTTC.

The J gene is TRBJ2-2, the V gene TRBV28; 11 bases fit TRBD1. Losses at the gene ends were 5 bases for V and 7 bases for J; bases not matched to a gene: 3. Germline V gene sequence: CDR1 MDHEN, CDR2 SYDVKM. This CDR3 contains 14 residues. CDR3 sequence reads: CASSQGQGVGELFF. CDR3 DNA sequence: TGTGCCAGCAGTCAGGGACAGGGGGTCGGGGAGCTGTTTTTT.

The CDR3 DNA reads as TGTGCCAGCAGCTTAGCGGGAGGGTACAATGAGCAGTTCTTC. It translates to CASSLAGGYNEQFF. The chain has TRBV11-3 and TRBJ2-1, with TRBD2 matching 8 bases. The CDR3 spans 14 residues. Germline V gene data show CDR1 as SGHNT and CDR2 as YENEEA. V trimming: 1 base; J trimming: 4 bases; junction bases outside the gene matches: 0.

This chain uses TRBV9 with TRBJ2-1; weak D call: TRBD2 (6 bases). The CDR3 loop spans 16 amino acids. In germline, CDR1 is SGDLS, CDR2 YYNGEE. Between the trimmed V and J ends, which lost 0 bases and 4 bases, there was a span of 14 bases. DNA of the CDR3: TGTGCCAGCAGCGTAGGGGCGGGGAGTGGTTACAATGAGCAGTTCTTC. Translated: CASSVGAGSGYNEQFF.

The chain recombines TRBV7-6 with TRBJ1-1; the match to TRBD1 covers 7 bases. CDR1 is SGHVS, CDR2 FNYEAQ, per germline. V dropped 5 bases and J dropped 6; count of bases not matched to a gene: 9. The CDR3 spans 14 residues. This chain's CDR3 is CASSAHRGDSEAFF. CDR3 nucleotides: TGTGCCAGCAGCGCCCACAGGGGCGACTCTGAAGCTTTCTTT.

This clone came up once. V is TRBV28 and J is TRBJ1-5; no reliable D call. Trimming left V 7 bases short and J 4 bases short, with 17 bases between. The CDR3 runs 15 residues. CDR1 and CDR2 from the germline V gene are MDHEN and SYDVKM. The CDR3 DNA reads TGTGCCAGCACCTCTCTCCCCCGCCTGAATCAGCCCCAGCATTTT. Residues: CASTSLPRLNQPQHF.

The gene calls are TRBV5-1 and TRBJ2-1; 9 positions match TRBD1. Germline V gene sequence: CDR1 SGHRS, CDR2 YFSETQ. The CDR3 sequence is 15 residues long. J gave up 12 bases and V 2 bases, and 12 bases lay outside the gene matches. The CDR3 loop reads CASSLGDRVFPGQFF. The CDR3 DNA follows: TGCGCCAGCAGCTTAGGGGACAGGGTTTTCCCTGGGCAGTTCTTC.